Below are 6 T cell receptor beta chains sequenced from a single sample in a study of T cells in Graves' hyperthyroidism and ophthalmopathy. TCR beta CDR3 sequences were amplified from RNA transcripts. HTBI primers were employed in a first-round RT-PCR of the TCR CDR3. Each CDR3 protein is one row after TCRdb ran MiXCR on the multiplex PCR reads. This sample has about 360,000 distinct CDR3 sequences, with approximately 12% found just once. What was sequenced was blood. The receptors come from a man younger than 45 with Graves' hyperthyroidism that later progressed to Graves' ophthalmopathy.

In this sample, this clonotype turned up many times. The CDR3 DNA sequence: TGCGCCAGCAGCTTGGGGACAGACAGCCCATATTCACCCCTCCACTTT. Encoded protein: CASSLGTDSPYSPLHF. V gene TRBV5-1 combines with J gene TRBJ1-6; perhaps TRBD1 as D (6 bases). Per the germline V gene, CDR1 is SGHRS and CDR2 is YFSETQ. The CDR3 has 16 residues. V dropped 0 bases and J dropped 8 bases, with 15 bases sitting between them.

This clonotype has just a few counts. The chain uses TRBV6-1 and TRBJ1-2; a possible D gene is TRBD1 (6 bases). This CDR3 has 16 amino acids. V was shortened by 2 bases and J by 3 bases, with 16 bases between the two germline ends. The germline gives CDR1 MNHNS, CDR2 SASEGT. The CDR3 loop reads CASSEWEAGDYYGYTF. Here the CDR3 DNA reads TGTGCCAGCAGTGAATGGGAGGCAGGGGACTACTATGGCTACACCTTC.

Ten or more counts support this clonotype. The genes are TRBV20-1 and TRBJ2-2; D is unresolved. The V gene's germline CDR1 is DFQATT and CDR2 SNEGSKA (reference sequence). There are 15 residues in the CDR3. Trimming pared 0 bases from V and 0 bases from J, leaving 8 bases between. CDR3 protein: CSARDYLSNTGELFF. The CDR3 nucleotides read TGCAGTGCTAGAGATTACCTCTCGAACACCGGGGAGCTGTTTTTT.

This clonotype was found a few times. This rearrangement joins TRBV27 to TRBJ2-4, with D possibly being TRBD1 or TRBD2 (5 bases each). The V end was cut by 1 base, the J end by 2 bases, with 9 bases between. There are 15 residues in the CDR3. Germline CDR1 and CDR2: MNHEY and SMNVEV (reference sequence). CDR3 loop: CASSLYWGSKNIQYF. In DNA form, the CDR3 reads TGTGCCAGCAGTTTATACTGGGGGTCCAAAAACATTCAGTACTTC.

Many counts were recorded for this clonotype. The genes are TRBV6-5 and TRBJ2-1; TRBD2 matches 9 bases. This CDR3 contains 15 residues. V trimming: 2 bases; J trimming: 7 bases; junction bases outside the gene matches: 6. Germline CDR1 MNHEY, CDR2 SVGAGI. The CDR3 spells CASSYGAGGQNEQFF. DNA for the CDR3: TGTGCCAGCAGTTACGGGGCGGGGGGGCAAAATGAGCAGTTCTTC.

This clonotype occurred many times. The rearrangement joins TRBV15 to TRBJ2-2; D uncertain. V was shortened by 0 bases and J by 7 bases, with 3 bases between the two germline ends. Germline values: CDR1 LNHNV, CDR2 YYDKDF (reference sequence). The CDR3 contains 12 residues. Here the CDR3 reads CATSRENGELFF. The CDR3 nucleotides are TGTGCCACCAGCAGAGAAAACGGGGAGCTGTTTTTT.